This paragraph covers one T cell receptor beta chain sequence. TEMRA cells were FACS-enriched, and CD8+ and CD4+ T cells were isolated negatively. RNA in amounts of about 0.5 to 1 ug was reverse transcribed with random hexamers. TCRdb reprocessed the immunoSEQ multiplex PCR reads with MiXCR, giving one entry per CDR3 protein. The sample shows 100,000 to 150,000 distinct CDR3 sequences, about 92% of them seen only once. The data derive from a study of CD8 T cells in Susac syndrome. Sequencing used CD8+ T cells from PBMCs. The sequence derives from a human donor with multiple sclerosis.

The CDR3 loop reads CSARGDRTGGRDRNQPQHF. The DNA of the CDR3 is TGCAGTGCTAGAGGGGACCGGACAGGGGGCAGGGATCGCAATCAGCCCCAGCATTTT. The chain has TRBV20-1 and TRBJ1-5; 11 bases align to TRBD1. CDR3 size: 19 residues. The germline CDR1 and CDR2 sequences are DFQATT and SNEGSKA (reference sequence). The V gene end was trimmed by 1 base and the J gene end by 2 bases; junction bases not matched to a gene: 13.